Detailed here is one TCR beta chain. V gave up 6 bases and J gave up 2 bases, with 9 bases separating them. CDR3 length: 13 residues. This specimen comes from a study of blood T cell repertoires in COVID-19. Study as a whole: Material from acute and convalescent COVID-19 was sourced from the United States, Italy and Spain. PBMCs, B-cell-depleted T cells, or T cells were the source of the cDNA or gDNA that made up the material.

Per the original data handling: Nucleated cell number was recorded as an estimate derived from reference gene primer amplification. Profiled with immunoSEQ multiplex PCR; TCRdb holds only in-frame clones, not every one. V and J calls and clone size follow that table, whereas D and trimming were derived from the DNA. Of a few hundred thousand clones in the sample, over 65% were seen once. The TCR was taken from a man between 60 and 70 years old who had recovered from COVID-19. The material sequenced was peripheral blood. The chain recombines TRBV12-3 or TRBV12-4 with TRBJ2-3; D remains unclear. In DNA form, the CDR3 reads TGTGCCAGCAGGGCCCGCCCCACAGATACGCAGTATTTT. Its translation: CASRARPTDTQYF.